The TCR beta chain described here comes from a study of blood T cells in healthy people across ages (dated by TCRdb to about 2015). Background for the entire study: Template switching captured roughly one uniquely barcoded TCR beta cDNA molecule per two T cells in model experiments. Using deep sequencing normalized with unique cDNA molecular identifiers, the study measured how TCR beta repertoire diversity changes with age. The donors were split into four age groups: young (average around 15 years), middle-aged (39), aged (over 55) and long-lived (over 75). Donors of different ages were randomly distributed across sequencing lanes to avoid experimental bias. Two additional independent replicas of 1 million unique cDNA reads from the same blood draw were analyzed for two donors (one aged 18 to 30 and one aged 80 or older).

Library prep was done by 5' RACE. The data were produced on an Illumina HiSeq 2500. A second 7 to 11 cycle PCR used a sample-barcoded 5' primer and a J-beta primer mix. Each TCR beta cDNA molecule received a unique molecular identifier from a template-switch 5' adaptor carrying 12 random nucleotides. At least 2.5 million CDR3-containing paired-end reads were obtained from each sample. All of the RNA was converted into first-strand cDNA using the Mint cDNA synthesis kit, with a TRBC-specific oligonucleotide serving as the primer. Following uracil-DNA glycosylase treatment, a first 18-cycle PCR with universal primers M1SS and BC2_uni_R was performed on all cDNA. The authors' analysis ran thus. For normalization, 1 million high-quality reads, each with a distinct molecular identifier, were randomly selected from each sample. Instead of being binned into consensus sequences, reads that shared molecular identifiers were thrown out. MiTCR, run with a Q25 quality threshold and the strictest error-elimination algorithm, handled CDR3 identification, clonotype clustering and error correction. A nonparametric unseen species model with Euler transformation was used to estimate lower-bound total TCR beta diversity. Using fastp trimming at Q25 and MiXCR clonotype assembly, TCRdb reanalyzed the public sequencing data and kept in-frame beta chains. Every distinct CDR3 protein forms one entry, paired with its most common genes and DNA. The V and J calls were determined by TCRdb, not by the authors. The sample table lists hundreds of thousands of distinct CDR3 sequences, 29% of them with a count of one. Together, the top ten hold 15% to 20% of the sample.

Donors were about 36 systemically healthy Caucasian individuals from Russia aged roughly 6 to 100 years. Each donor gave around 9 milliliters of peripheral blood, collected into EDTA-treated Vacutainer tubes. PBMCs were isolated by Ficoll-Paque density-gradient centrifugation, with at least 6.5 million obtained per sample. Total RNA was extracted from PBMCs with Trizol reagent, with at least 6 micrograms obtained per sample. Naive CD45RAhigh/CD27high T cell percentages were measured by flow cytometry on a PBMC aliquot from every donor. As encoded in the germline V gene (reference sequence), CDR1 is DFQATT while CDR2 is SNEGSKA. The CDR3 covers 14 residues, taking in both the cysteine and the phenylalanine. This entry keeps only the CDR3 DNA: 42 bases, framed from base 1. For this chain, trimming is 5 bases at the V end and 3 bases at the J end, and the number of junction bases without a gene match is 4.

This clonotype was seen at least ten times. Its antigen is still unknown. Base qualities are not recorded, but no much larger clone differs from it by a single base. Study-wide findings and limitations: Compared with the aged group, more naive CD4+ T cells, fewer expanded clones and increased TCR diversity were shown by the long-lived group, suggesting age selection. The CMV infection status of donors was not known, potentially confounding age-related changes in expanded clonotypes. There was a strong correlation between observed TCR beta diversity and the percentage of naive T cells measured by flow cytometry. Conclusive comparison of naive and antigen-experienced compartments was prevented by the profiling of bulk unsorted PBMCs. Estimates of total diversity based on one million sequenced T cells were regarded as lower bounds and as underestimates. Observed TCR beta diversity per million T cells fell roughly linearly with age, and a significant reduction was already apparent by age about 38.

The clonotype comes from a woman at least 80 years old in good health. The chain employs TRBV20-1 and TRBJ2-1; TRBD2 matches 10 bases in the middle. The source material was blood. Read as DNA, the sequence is TGCAGTGCTCATAGCGGGGGGTACTACAATGAGCAGTTCTTC. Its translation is CSAHSGGYYNEQFF.